A single sample gave rise to the 7 T cell receptor beta chains below, sequenced in a study of read filtering for tumor transcriptome and immune sequencing. This library used roughly 0.4 ug RNA and molecular barcoded adaptors spanning alpha/delta and beta/gamma chains. TCRdb called the reads again in MiXCR, with one record for every CDR3 protein. The sample consists of approximately 150,000 distinct CDR3 sequences, roughly 13% of them appearing once. The specimen was a population of CD138-negative cells sorted from bone marrow. The receptors stem from a donor aged 40 or older with multiple myeloma.

This clonotype occurred a few times. The genes are TRBV27 and TRBJ1-1; TRBD1 agrees at 8 bases. After removal of 3 bases from V and 3 bases from J, the junction contained 3 bases not matched to a gene. CDR1 and CDR2 from the germline V gene are MNHEY and SMNVEV (reference sequence). CDR3 size: 14 residues. CDR3 protein: CASSLSTGDTEAFF. CDR3 bases: TGTGCCAGCAGTTTGTCGACAGGGGACACTGAAGCTTTCTTT.

This clonotype occurred many times. J is TRBJ2-7 and V is TRBV30; D uncertain. Trimming cost V 2 bases and J 3 bases, with 8 bases left between them. The CDR3 runs 12 residues. Germline CDR1 is GTSNPN and CDR2 is SVGIG (reference sequence). The CDR3 is CAWSRRNYEQYF. CDR3 sequence (DNA): TGTGCCTGGAGTAGACGGAACTACGAGCAGTACTTC.

This clonotype showed up many times. This rearrangement joins TRBV7-2 to TRBJ1-5; D gene ambiguous. Trimming shortened V by 0 bases and J by 2 bases, and 17 bases separated the two germline ends. This CDR3 region has 18 residues. CDR1 is SGHTA and CDR2 is FQGNSA in the germline V gene. CDR3 DNA: TGTGCCAGCAGCTTAGCCCCTCCCCGGCTTTGGGGCAATCAGCCCCAGCATTTT. Its protein is CASSLAPPRLWGNQPQHF.

This clonotype was seen only a few times. With a much larger clone just one base away, this may be a read error. The J gene is TRBJ2-1, the V gene TRBV6-2 or TRBV6-3; 9 bases map to TRBD2. The CDR3 runs to 14 residues. J lost 13 bases, V lost 10 bases, and 17 bases had no gene match. Germline V lookup: CDR1 MNHEY, CDR2 SVGEGT. In DNA form, the CDR3 reads TGTGCCAACAGGAGCGCGGGAGGGCCGTTGGCACAGTTCTTC. This encodes CANRSAGGPLAQFF.

This clonotype was seen at least ten times. The V gene is TRBV7-9, the J gene TRBJ2-7, with 7 bases identical to TRBD1. The CDR3 has 14 amino acids. Germline V CDR1 and CDR2: SEHNR, FQNEAQ (reference sequence). The junction had 7 bases not matched to a gene; V was cut back by 5 bases and J by 3 bases. The CDR3 nucleotides are TGTGCCAGCAGCCTCGGGGACAGCAACTACGAGCAGTACTTC. Translating it yields CASSLGDSNYEQYF.

At least ten counts were recorded for this clonotype. V gene TRBV20-1 combines with J gene TRBJ1-4; 8 positions match TRBD1. The CDR3 totals 14 residues. Germline loops: CDR1 DFQATT, CDR2 SNEGSKA (reference sequence). With V trimmed by 0 bases and J by 10 bases, 7 bases remained unmatched. The CDR3 spells CSARDRQGNGKLFF. The DNA for the CDR3 is TGCAGTGCTAGAGATAGACAGGGGAACGGAAAACTGTTTTTT.

The rearrangement uses TRBV20-1 and TRBJ2-2; 8 bases are shared with TRBD2. CDR3 length equals 13 residues. Trimming cost V 3 bases and J 5 bases; bases outside gene matches: 2. CDR1 and CDR2 from the germline V gene are DFQATT and SNEGSKA (reference sequence). The CDR3 sequence is CSASGRATGELFF. The CDR3 DNA sequence: TGCAGTGCTAGCGGGAGGGCGACCGGGGAGCTGTTTTTT.